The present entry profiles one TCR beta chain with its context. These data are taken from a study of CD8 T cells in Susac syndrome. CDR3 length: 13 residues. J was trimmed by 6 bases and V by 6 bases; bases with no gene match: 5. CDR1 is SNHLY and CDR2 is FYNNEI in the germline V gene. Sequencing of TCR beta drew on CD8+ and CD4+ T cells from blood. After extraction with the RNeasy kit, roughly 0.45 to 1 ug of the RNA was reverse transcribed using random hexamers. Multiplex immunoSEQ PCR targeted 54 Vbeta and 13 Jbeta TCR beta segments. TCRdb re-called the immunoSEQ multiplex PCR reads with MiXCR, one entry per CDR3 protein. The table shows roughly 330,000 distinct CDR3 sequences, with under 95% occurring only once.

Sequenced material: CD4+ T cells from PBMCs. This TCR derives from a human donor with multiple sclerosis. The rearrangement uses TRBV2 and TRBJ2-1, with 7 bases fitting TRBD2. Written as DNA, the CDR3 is TGTGCCAGCAGGCCAACTAGCGTCAATGAGCAGTTCTTC. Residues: CASRPTSVNEQFF.